These T cell receptor beta chains were read from a single sample in a study of shared clonotypes between healthy human individuals. Here immunoSEQ multiplex PCR was the method, and the copy in TCRdb shows in-frame clones only, minus some. This table has 950,000 to 1,300,000 clones, approximately 70% appearing once. Sequences were obtained from memory CD4+ T cells sorted from blood. All receptors derive from a man between 18 and 29 years old in good health. The CDR3 runs from the conserved cysteine through the conserved F or W. A row's size may be missing; if present it is once, few, many or a size class.

clone_size	v_call	cdr3_aa
-	TRBV6-5	CASSSPGQDTTGELFF
few	TRBV27	CASSLSGGYGYTF
-	TRBV6-1	CASSTLAETQYF
few	TRBV9	CASNRGPMYEQYF
-	TRBV6-6	CASRPGTALMNTEAFF
-	TRBV30	CAWRTSGSREQYF
-	TRBV18	CASSPINVDTEAFF
few	TRBV19	CASSARDYGSNQPQHF
-	TRBV21-1	CAGGGLRGLLAKNIQYF
-	TRBV5-6	CASSRRQRQGKSTGPQHF
-	TRBV2	CASSERAGGIYGYTF
-	TRBV2	CASTGEFSNQPQHF
-	TRBV9	CASSVGVGETQYF
-	TRBV6-1	CASKQNPGGSDTQYF
-	TRBV6-1	CASVPQGTGSEKLFF
-	TRBV19	CASGDDISGNTIYF
-	TRBV7-9	CASSPGVGARETQYF
-	TRBV28	CASSYPAGRGTF
-	TRBV5-6	CASSPTENYEQYF
once	TRBV5-1	CASRPGSGSSYNEQFF
few	TRBV6-1	CASSVTGTGGNQPQHF
few	TRBV12-5	CASGLFGVGEAFF
once	TRBV4-1	CASSLGGGYEQYF
-	TRBV19	CASSSWTGRAEAFF
-	TRBV6-1	CASSLTGSYEQYF
-	TRBV7-2	CASSLASGVRDTQYF
-	TRBV6-6	CASSYPGLVAREQYF
-	TRBV11-2	CASSLTSGGQSSYEQYF
-	TRBV5-1	CASSLSRADTGELFF
-	TRBV2	CASSPGGYSNQPQHF
-	TRBV29-1	CSIERTGTDTQYF
-	TRBV6-1	CASSELGRVGSPLHF
-	TRBV20-1	CSATPSDTQYF
-	TRBV9	CASSRKTGGLGAFF
-	TRBV6-6	CASSRGLQETQYF
-	TRBV6-5	CASSYSAGFTGNTIYF
few	TRBV19	CASRASTDTQYF
-	TRBV29-1	CSVQIAGGVGEAFF
few	TRBV5-6	CASSFGFTDTQYF
-	TRBV28	CASSFRAYGYTF
-	TRBV6-1	CASSHTLDPTDTQYF
-	TRBV27	CASSLYWGPGGKLSTDTQYF